This T cell receptor beta chain stems from a study of memory CD4+ T cells and cytomegalovirus serostatus (dated by TCRdb to about 2019). Broadly, across the study: The roughly 35 healthy Belgian adults in the cohort included 9 who were CMV seropositive and roughly 25 who were CMV seronegative. CD4+ memory TCRbeta repertoires of a Belgian cohort with known cytomegalovirus serostatus were sequenced in order to replicate a published TCR-based CMV serostatus classifier.

General conclusions and limits of the study: Results were interpreted as suggesting that the CMV-associated TCR signature is largely present in the CD4+ memory repertoire. On the Belgian cohort, the classifier built on the original framework reached a median bootstrapped AUC of nearly 0.96, with a 95% CI of 0.76-1.00. Among the 150 to 200 previously reported CMV-associated TCRbeta sequences, some 70 showed up in the CD4+ memory repertoires, with each one found in between one and five individuals. CMV serostatus prediction reached a median bootstrapped AUC of around 0.95 with the original framework and 0.91 with a US-trained random forest. Only CD4+CD45RO+ memory cells were sequenced, in contrast to the original study, which included naive and memory CD4+ and CD8+ populations.

The Quick-DNA Microprep Kit was used to extract genomic DNA from the sorted cells. TCRbeta DNA was amplified with the immunoSEQ hsTCRbeta kit following the manufacturer's protocol. TCRbeta libraries were sequenced on an Illumina MiSeq instrument. The authors processed their data as follows. Removing out-of-frame sequences left 2,204,828 distinct TCRbeta sequences, an average of around 67,000 per individual. Each individual was scored using the number of 150 to 200 previously reported CMV-associated TCRbeta sequences that the individual carried and the total number of productive distinct TCRbeta sequences. A beta-binomial model was reimplemented in Python, and random forests from scikit-learn, run with default parameters, were trained on data from the US cohort. Classifier performance on the Belgian cohort was summarized as median AUC with percentile confidence intervals over 10,000 bootstrap iterations. In TCRdb, the immuneACCESS table is reduced to in-frame sequences with V and J assigned. These tables do not hold every clone; where another copy was compared, an unresolved V gene accounts for under half, and the others remain unexplained. Clone size and the V and J calls come from that table; the DNA yielded D and trimming. This sample gives under 80,000 clones in total; around 82% of them show up just once. The ten largest account for 2.5% to 3% of the sample.

Remarks on this clone: Its target antigen remains unknown. No clone much larger than this one lies a single base away; base qualities are absent.

V lost 0 bases and J lost 1 base; the stretch between them is 7 bases long. Its CDR3 holds 14 amino acids, cysteine through phenylalanine. Left in the record is the CDR3 DNA by itself, 42 bases read in frame from the first base. The CDR1 and CDR2 encoded by the germline V gene (reference sequence) are SGHNT and YYREEE. A FACSAria II was used to sort memory CD4+ T cells, defined as single viable CD3+CD4+CD8-CD45RO+ cells. CMV serostatus was determined with a Roche Elecsys assay detecting serum IgG against CMV pp150, pp28, p38 and p52. Once the samples were thawed, total CD4+ T cells were enriched through positive selection using CD4 magnetic microbeads. Samples originated from another study that specifically interrogated the CD4+ T cell memory repertoire. Peripheral blood mononuclear cells were isolated and cryopreserved according to standard operating procedures, and serum was kept at -80 degrees C. The staining used CD3-PerCP (BW264/56), CD4-APC (RPA-T4), CD45RO-PE (UCHT1) and CD8-Pacific Orange (3B5) antibodies, and Sytox blue was used to exclude non-viable cells.

This sequence uses TRBV5-4 and TRBJ1-1; too little of a D gene remains to name it. The sample comprised memory CD4+ T cells from blood. This clonotype was sampled from an adult in good health and CMV-seropositive. This receptor has the CDR3 CASSLDSTNTEAFF. The nucleotide sequence reads as follows: TGTGCCAGCAGCTTGGACAGCACGAACACTGAAGCTTTCTTT.